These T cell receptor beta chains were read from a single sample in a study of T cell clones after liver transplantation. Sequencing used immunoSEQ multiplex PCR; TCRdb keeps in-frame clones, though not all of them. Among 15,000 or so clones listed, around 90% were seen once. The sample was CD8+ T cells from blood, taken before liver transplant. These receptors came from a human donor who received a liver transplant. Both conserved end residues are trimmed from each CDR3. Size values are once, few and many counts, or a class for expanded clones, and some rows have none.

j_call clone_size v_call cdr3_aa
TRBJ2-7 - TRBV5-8 ASSLTGSGEQY
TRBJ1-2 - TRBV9 ASSGGQVYGYT
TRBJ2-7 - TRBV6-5 ASSTGLARGYEQY
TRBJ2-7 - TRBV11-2 ASSSGTADTYEQY
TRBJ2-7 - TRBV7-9 ASSSGGTGTPYEQY
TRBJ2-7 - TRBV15 ATSRDWTVSSYEQY
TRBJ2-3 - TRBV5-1 ASSLGTASTDTQY
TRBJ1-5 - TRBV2 ASSDQNQPQH
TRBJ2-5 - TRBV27 ASSYGETQY
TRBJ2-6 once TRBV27 ASSFWISGANVLT
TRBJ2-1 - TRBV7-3 ASSLRYRPPYNEQF
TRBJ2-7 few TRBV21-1 ASSKDSSGTVAYEQY
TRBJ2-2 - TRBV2 ASRLLAVGSPGELF
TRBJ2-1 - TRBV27 ASQSGTDEQF
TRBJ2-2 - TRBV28 ASSLGTGATGELF
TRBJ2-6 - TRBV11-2 ASSLRGPSSGANVLT
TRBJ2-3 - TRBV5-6 ASSWATSGSTDTQY